A selection of T cell receptor beta chains follows, all from one sample in a study of OX40 agonist ivuxolimab in advanced cancers. Libraries were prepared by immunoSEQ multiplex PCR; TCRdb keeps only in-frame clonotypes and omits some of them. The table shows 95,000 to 100,000 clones, with about four fifths occurring only once. This specimen consisted of CD4+ or CD8+ T cells sorted from blood, obtained in a trial of the OX40 agonist ivuxolimab. Receptor source: an adult with an advanced solid tumor such as melanoma, head and neck, liver or kidney cancer. Each CDR3 is given with its conserved first and last residue. D genes are given only for firm matches. The size field is filled for only some rows; it gives once, few, many or a size class.

CDR3aa	CDR3nt	abundance	j_gene	v_gene	d_gene
CSVGRAGGYNEQFF	TGCAGCGTTGGGCGAGCGGGGGGTTACAATGAGCAGTTCTTC	.	TRBJ2-1	TRBV29-1	TRBD2
CASSQGTRGSGQETQYF	TGTGCCAGCAGCCAGGGAACCAGGGGAAGCGGACAAGAGACCCAGTACTTC	.	TRBJ2-5	TRBV4-2	.
CASSLIAGAYEQYF	TGTGCCAGCAGCTTGATAGCGGGGGCCTACGAGCAGTACTTC	.	TRBJ2-7	TRBV5-4	TRBD2
CASSGGWKTEAFF	TGTGCCAGCAGCGGGGGCTGGAAGACTGAAGCTTTCTTT	.	TRBJ1-1	TRBV21-1	.
CASGIYGTGMVNEQFF	TGTGCTAGTGGTATATACGGGACAGGGATGGTAAATGAGCAGTTCTTC	once	TRBJ2-1	TRBV12-5	TRBD1
CASKQSGGGNEQFF	TGTGCCAGCAAGCAAAGCGGGGGGGGCAATGAGCAGTTCTTC	once	TRBJ2-1	TRBV14	TRBD2
CASSSIPGLVAYTQYF	TGTGCCAGCTCATCTATTCCGGGACTAGTCGCGTATACGCAGTATTTT	.	TRBJ2-3	TRBV18	TRBD2
CASSLYGSSNEKLFF	TGTGCCAGCAGTTTATATGGCAGTTCTAATGAAAAACTGTTTTTT	once	TRBJ1-4	TRBV28	.
CASSLGLAGEQTQYF	TGTGCCAGCAGCTTGGGACTAGCGGGTGAACAGACCCAGTACTTC	.	TRBJ2-5	TRBV7-2	TRBD2
CASAQGSGANVLTF	TGTGCCAGTGCTCAGGGCTCTGGGGCCAACGTCCTGACTTTC	.	TRBJ2-6	TRBV19	.
CASSFNRGPGANVLTF	TGCGCCAGCAGCTTTAACAGGGGGCCTGGGGCCAACGTCCTGACTTTC	.	TRBJ2-6	TRBV5-1	TRBD1
CSARAGEQYF	TGCAGTGCGCGCGCTGGGGAGCAGTACTTC	few	TRBJ2-7	TRBV20-1	.
CASSVGGGANTGELFF	TGTGCCAGTAGTGTGGGTGGGGGCGCGAACACCGGGGAGCTGTTTTTT	.	TRBJ2-2	TRBV19	.
CASSQDVGTNGELFF	TGTGCCAGCAGCCAAGATGTGGGTACGAACGGGGAGCTGTTTTTT	.	TRBJ2-2	TRBV4-2	.
CASSLVGTSGGYEQYF	TGTGCCAGCAGCTTAGTGGGGACTAGCGGGGGCTACGAGCAGTACTTC	.	TRBJ2-7	TRBV7-8	TRBD2
CASSFPTAQETQYF	TGTGCCAGCAGCTTCCCGACGGCCCAAGAGACCCAGTACTTC	once	TRBJ2-5	TRBV7-8	.
CATSRYRGGEQYF	TGTGCCACCAGCAGATATAGGGGAGGCGAGCAGTACTTC	.	TRBJ2-7	TRBV15	.
CASSPGKRNSQETQYF	TGTGCCAGCAGCCCCGGAAAAAGGAACAGCCAAGAGACCCAGTACTTC	.	TRBJ2-5	TRBV7-9	.
CASSLQGAENSPLHF	TGTGCCAGCAGCCTACAGGGGGCAGAGAATTCACCCCTCCACTTT	.	TRBJ1-6	TRBV9	TRBD1
CASSNIGTREGETQYF	TGCGCCAGCAGCAACATAGGGACTCGTGAGGGGGAGACCCAGTACTTC	once	TRBJ2-5	TRBV5-1	.
CASSLRDRNTGELFF	TGTGCCAGCAGCCTCCGGGACAGAAACACCGGGGAGCTGTTTTTT	.	TRBJ2-2	TRBV5-5	TRBD1
CASSLGKTYNSPLHF	TGTGCCAGCAGCTTAGGGAAAACCTATAATTCACCCCTCCACTTT	few	TRBJ1-6	TRBV13	.
CASSLNPGSTDTQYF	TGTGCCAGCAGTCTCAATCCAGGGAGCACAGATACGCAGTATTTT	.	TRBJ2-3	TRBV7-2	.
CARHRGRYEQYF	TGTGCCAGGCACAGGGGGCGGTACGAGCAGTACTTC	few	TRBJ2-7	TRBV19	TRBD1
CASSLASGRTRFSYNEQFF	TGTGCCAGCAGCTTAGCTAGCGGGAGGACGCGGTTCTCCTACAATGAGCAGTTCTTC	.	TRBJ2-1	TRBV7-8	TRBD2
CASSQTSGPTGNEQFF	TGCGCCAGCAGCCAAACTAGCGGGCCAACAGGAAATGAGCAGTTCTTC	once	TRBJ2-1	TRBV4-3	TRBD2
CASIIQGRSNQPQHF	TGTGCCAGCATTATTCAGGGTCGGAGCAATCAGCCCCAGCATTTT	.	TRBJ1-5	TRBV6-1	.
CASSPEQGLNTEAFF	TGTGCCAGCAGCCCGGAACAGGGGTTGAACACTGAAGCTTTCTTT	.	TRBJ1-1	TRBV5-4	TRBD1
CASSPGTLSNQPQHF	TGTGCCAGCAGCCCCGGGACACTTAGCAATCAGCCCCAGCATTTT	.	TRBJ1-5	TRBV7-2	.
CASSQASSQGGETQYF	TGCGCCAGCAGCCAAGCTTCGAGTCAGGGTGGGGAGACCCAGTACTTC	.	TRBJ2-5	TRBV4-3	.
CASSTPLSNQPQHF	TGTGCCAGTAGTACGCCACTTAGCAATCAGCCCCAGCATTTT	.	TRBJ1-5	TRBV19	.
CAISPGHGTTPAKNIQYF	TGTGCCATCAGTCCGGGACATGGCACTACCCCGGCCAAAAACATTCAGTACTTC	.	TRBJ2-4	TRBV10-3	.
CASSVEMNTEAFF	TGTGCCAGCAGTGTAGAAATGAACACTGAAGCTTTCTTT	once	TRBJ1-1	TRBV6-4	.
CASSSTGGGSLAGELFF	TGTGCCAGCAGTTCAACAGGGGGCGGGTCTCTTGCCGGGGAGCTGTTTTTT	.	TRBJ2-2	TRBV7-2	TRBD1
CASSVGDLPNTEAFF	TGTGCCAGCAGCGTAGGGGACCTACCGAACACTGAAGCTTTCTTT	.	TRBJ1-1	TRBV7-3	.
CASSLAVASYNEQFF	TGTGCCAGCAGCTTGGCGGTAGCTTCCTACAATGAGCAGTTCTTC	.	TRBJ2-1	TRBV5-8	.
CSVRAGSITEAFF	TGCAGCGTGAGGGCAGGGTCGATCACTGAAGCTTTCTTT	.	TRBJ1-1	TRBV29-1	.
CASSPGTGGSIDTQYF	TGTGCCAGCAGCCCCGGGACAGGGGGCTCGATCGATACGCAGTATTTT	.	TRBJ2-3	TRBV7-9	TRBD1
CASSLLPGGGTQYF	TGTGCCAGCAGCCTCCTTCCGGGGGGAGGGACCCAGTACTTC	once	TRBJ2-5	TRBV7-8	TRBD2
CASTPAGGLEKYF	TGCGCCAGCACCCCAGCGGGAGGCCTCGAGAAGTACTTC	.	TRBJ2-7	TRBV10-2	TRBD2
CASRQGTNTGELFF	TGTGCCAGTCGACAGGGTACGAACACCGGGGAGCTGTTTTTT	.	TRBJ2-2	TRBV19	TRBD1
CASSETSGTGEQFF	TGCGCCAGCAGTGAAACTAGCGGGACGGGTGAGCAGTTCTTC	.	TRBJ2-1	TRBV10-2	TRBD2
CASSVRGALDTQYF	TGCGCCAGCAGCGTGCGAGGGGCTCTGGATACGCAGTATTTT	.	TRBJ2-3	TRBV5-1	.
CASSDGLAAFTNNEQFF	TGTGCCAGCTCAGACGGACTAGCGGCCTTCACAAACAATGAGCAGTTCTTC	.	TRBJ2-1	TRBV18	TRBD2
CASSLAQAPYEQYF	TGTGCCAGCAGCTTGGCCCAGGCGCCCTACGAGCAGTACTTC	.	TRBJ2-7	TRBV7-8	.
CATSRERRVTDTQYF	TGTGCCACCAGCAGAGAGAGGCGCGTCACAGATACGCAGTATTTT	.	TRBJ2-3	TRBV15	.